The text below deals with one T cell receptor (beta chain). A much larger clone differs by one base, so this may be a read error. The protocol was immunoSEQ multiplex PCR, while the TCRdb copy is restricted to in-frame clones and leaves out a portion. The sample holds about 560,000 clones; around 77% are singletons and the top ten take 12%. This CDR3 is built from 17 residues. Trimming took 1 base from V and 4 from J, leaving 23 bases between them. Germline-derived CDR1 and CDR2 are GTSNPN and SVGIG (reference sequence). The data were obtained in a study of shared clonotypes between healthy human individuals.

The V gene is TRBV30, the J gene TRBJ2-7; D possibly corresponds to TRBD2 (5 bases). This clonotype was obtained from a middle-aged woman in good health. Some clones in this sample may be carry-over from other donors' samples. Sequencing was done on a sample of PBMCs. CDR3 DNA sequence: TGTGCCTGGAGTGCGGGCGGGTTCGATGGCCAAAATTACGAGCAGTACTTC. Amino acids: CAWSAGGFDGQNYEQYF.